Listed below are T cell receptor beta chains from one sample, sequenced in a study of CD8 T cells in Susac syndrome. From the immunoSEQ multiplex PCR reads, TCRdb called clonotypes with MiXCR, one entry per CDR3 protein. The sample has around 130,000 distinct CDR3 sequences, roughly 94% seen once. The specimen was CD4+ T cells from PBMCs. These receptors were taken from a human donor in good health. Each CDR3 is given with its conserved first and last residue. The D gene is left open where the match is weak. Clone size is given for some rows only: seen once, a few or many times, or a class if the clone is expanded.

TGTGCCAGCAGCCTAGTCCCACCCCACGACAGGAAAGAGTACGAGCAGTACTTC	CASSLVPPHDRKEYEQYF	TRBV6-1	NA	TRBJ2-7	NA
TGTGCCAGCAGCCTCTCGAACCAGGGTACTGAGCAGTTCTTC	CASSLSNQGTEQFF	TRBV7-9	NA	TRBJ2-1	NA
TGCAGTGCTCCTCCACGGGGCAGGGTTATGAACACTGAAGCTTTCTTT	CSAPPRGRVMNTEAFF	TRBV20-1	NA	TRBJ1-1	NA
TGTGCCAGCAGCTTAGTACTAGCGGACCAAACCCAGTACTTC	CASSLVLADQTQYF	TRBV7-2	TRBD2	TRBJ2-5	once
TGCAGTGCTCCCTCCAGGGGACAGGGCTACAATGAGCAGTTCTTC	CSAPSRGQGYNEQFF	TRBV20-1	TRBD1	TRBJ2-1	NA
TGTGCCAGCATTCGGGGGGGAGCTGGCACAGATACGCAGTATTTT	CASIRGGAGTDTQYF	TRBV27	TRBD2	TRBJ2-3	NA
TGTGCCAGCTCACGTGGGGCGACGAACACTGAAGCTTTCTTT	CASSRGATNTEAFF	TRBV18	NA	TRBJ1-1	NA
TGTGCCAGCTCAGGACAGGGTCGAGGGGGGGAGCTGTTTTTT	CASSGQGRGGELFF	TRBV2	TRBD1	TRBJ2-2	NA
TGTGCCAGCAGCCAAGATAGGACAGGGGGGATGATCTACAATGAGCAGTTCTTC	CASSQDRTGGMIYNEQFF	TRBV14	TRBD1	TRBJ2-1	few
TGTGCCAGCAGCTTGTACGGCGCAGATACGCAGTATTTT	CASSLYGADTQYF	TRBV11-3	NA	TRBJ2-3	NA
TGTGCCAGCAGTCGATTAGGTGGGAGGGCCACAGATACGCAGTATTTT	CASSRLGGRATDTQYF	TRBV28	TRBD2	TRBJ2-3	NA
TGCAGTGCTAGAGATGGGCGGGACTTTTCTGGGGAGCAGTACTTC	CSARDGRDFSGEQYF	TRBV20-1	NA	TRBJ2-7	NA
TGCAGCGTTGAAGGGGTACTCAGGGGCGACACTGAAGCTTTCTTT	CSVEGVLRGDTEAFF	TRBV29-1	NA	TRBJ1-1	NA
TGCACCCTGGGGACTAGCGGGGGTTTCGGGGAGCTGTTTTTT	CTLGTSGGFGELFF	TRBV29-1	TRBD2	TRBJ2-2	NA
TGTGCCACGGTGGGACTGATGGGGACTGAAGCTTTCTTT	CATVGLMGTEAFF	TRBV2	NA	TRBJ1-1	NA
TGTGCCAGCACTCAACTAGGGTCGGAGACCCAGTACTTC	CASTQLGSETQYF	TRBV2	NA	TRBJ2-5	NA
TGTGCCAGCAGCTTGGCCGGGGACTGGAACGAGCAGTACTTC	CASSLAGDWNEQYF	TRBV5-4	NA	TRBJ2-7	NA
TGTGCCACCAGTTCACAGCAGAACACTGAAGCTTTCTTT	CATSSQQNTEAFF	TRBV24-1	NA	TRBJ1-1	NA
TGTGCCAGCAGCCAGTACGGGACGGGGAACTCCTACGAGCAGTACTTC	CASSQYGTGNSYEQYF	TRBV3-1	NA	TRBJ2-7	NA
TGTGCCAGCAGTTCCTCCCCCTTGGGGCGCGTCTCTTCAGCCTACAATGAGCAGTTCTTC	CASSSSPLGRVSSAYNEQFF	TRBV27	NA	TRBJ2-1	NA